One sample yielded the 30 T cell receptor beta chains listed below, sequenced in a study of post-analysis software for immune sequencing data. Findings and limits, study-wide: When patients were compared with controls, 4 or 5 TRBV segments were more frequent, TRBV5-6, TRBV5-1 and TRBV20-1 among them.

No antigen is known for these receptors. TCR beta libraries were prepared from cDNA with unique molecular identifiers. Via MiXCR, TCRdb re-called the PCR reads, giving one row per CDR3 protein. The table has more than 450,000 distinct CDR3 sequences, around 44% seen once; the top ten hold under 2%. The sequenced sample was blood. These receptors were obtained from a girl between 10 and 17 years old with multiple sclerosis.

The CDR3 reads CASSFLIGDTQYF. CDR3 nucleotide sequence: TGTGCCAGCAGTTTCCTAATTGGGGATACGCAGTATTTT. The rearrangement links TRBV27 to TRBJ2-3, with D unclear. The CDR3 loop spans 13 amino acids. V was shortened by 3 bases and J by 6 bases, with 10 bases between the two germline ends. Germline V gene data show CDR1 as MNHEY and CDR2 as SMNVEV (reference sequence).

V gene TRBV4-2 combines with J gene TRBJ2-3; D uncertain. This CDR3 is built from 10 residues. V lost 10 bases to trimming and J lost 3 bases, with 5 bases between them. Germline V gives CDR1 LGHNA, CDR2 YNFKEQ. The CDR3 loop is CATRTDTQYF. The DNA for the CDR3 is TGTGCCACCAGAACAGATACGCAGTATTTT.

Turning to this clonotype: At one end, the junction sequence differs from germline, possibly due to a read error. The chain links TRBV4-1 to TRBJ2-4; TRBD2 matches at 11 bases. The end of the DNA is better explained by TRBJ2-7, so the J call may be wrong. The CDR3 sequence is 16 residues long. The germline V gene encodes CDR1 MGHRA and CDR2 YSYEKL. The CDR3 sequence: CANSQETLAGGYEQYF. The CDR3 nucleotides read TGCGCCAACAGCCAAGAGACCCTAGCGGGGGGATACGAGCAGTACTTC.

This clonotype was seen more than once but under ten times. The V and J genes are TRBV20-1 and TRBJ2-7; D uncertain. The DNA end is more similar to TRBJ2-5, so the J call may be wrong. Germline CDR1 and CDR2: DFQATT and SNEGSKA (reference sequence). The CDR3 is 12 residues long. The CDR3 sequence is CSAWSNGETQYF. CDR3 sequence (DNA): TGCAGTGCTTGGTCCAACGGGGAGACCCAGTACTTC.

This chain uses TRBV10-3 with TRBJ2-3, with TRBD2 identical over 8 bases. CDR3 length: 11 residues. Germline V CDR1 and CDR2: ENHRY, SYGVKD. J lost 8 bases, V lost 8 bases, and 3 bases had no gene match. CDR3 loop: CAIGAGGTQYF. In DNA form, the CDR3 reads TGTGCCATCGGTGCGGGGGGTACGCAGTATTTT.

The chain recombines TRBV12-3 or TRBV12-4 with TRBJ2-5; D unclear. The J call may be wrong; the DNA end is better matched by TRBJ2-7. The CDR3 is 13 residues long. The CDR3 nucleotides are TGTGCCAGCAGTTTCGGAGAGTTGAACGAGCAGTACTTC. The encoded protein is CASSFGELNEQYF.

This clonotype was observed a handful of times. The chain combines TRBV7-2 with TRBJ1-2, with 7 bases lining up with TRBD1. Looked up from germline, CDR1 is SGHTA and CDR2 is FQGNSA. The V and J ends lost 2 bases and 10 bases, in that order; junction bases with no gene match: 4. This CDR3 has 12 amino acids. Here the CDR3 DNA reads TGTGCCAGCAGCTTAACAGGGACAGCCTACACCTTC. Its translation: CASSLTGTAYTF.

The chain uses TRBV7-8 and TRBJ2-3; a possible D gene is TRBD2 (5 bases). V shed 5 bases and J shed 1 base, with 10 bases lying between them. CDR1 is SGHVS and CDR2 is FQNEAQ in the germline V gene. The CDR3 covers 14 residues. CDR3 sequence (DNA): TGTGCCAGCAGCGCGGAGGTCGGCACAGATACGCAGTATTTT. Translation: CASSAEVGTDTQYF.

The chain couples TRBV12-3 or TRBV12-4 to TRBJ2-7; no reliable D call. This CDR3 comprises 14 residues. The V and J ends lost 3 bases and 7 bases respectively, with 16 bases between them. CDR3 sequence: CASSLVVGLGEQYF. DNA for the CDR3: TGTGCCAGCAGTTTGGTGGTGGGTCTGGGGGAGCAGTACTTC.

This clonotype turned up a few times. The chain joins TRBV10-3 to TRBJ2-1; 8 bases fit TRBD2. The V segment lost 6 bases and the J segment 3 bases; nucleotides outside the gene matches: 4. The CDR3 length is 14 residues. From germline, CDR1 is ENHRY and CDR2 SYGVKD. CDR3 in amino acids: CAIRTSGSYNEQFF. CDR3 coding DNA: TGTGCCATCAGGACCAGCGGGAGCTACAATGAGCAGTTCTTC.

The chain is built from TRBV7-9 and TRBJ2-1; 9 bases match TRBD2. This CDR3 contains 19 residues. Unmatched junction bases numbered 17, after V lost 5 bases and J lost 3 bases. The germline CDR1 and CDR2 sequences are SEHNR and FQNEAQ (reference sequence). The CDR3 protein is CASSLGLLAGDKDYNEQFF. The DNA of the CDR3 is TGTGCCAGCAGCCTAGGGTTATTAGCGGGAGACAAGGACTACAATGAGCAGTTCTTC.

The table lists this clonotype with a count of one. The chain has TRBV20-1 and TRBJ1-5, with TRBD1 as a possible D gene (5 bases). Per germline, CDR1 DFQATT and CDR2 SNEGSKA (reference sequence). V was trimmed by 3 bases and J by 9 bases, leaving 27 bases between them. CDR3 size: 17 residues. For the CDR3, the DNA is TGCAGTGCTAGTGCTGGAGGTCCCGATGAGGGGTTATCGCCCCAGCATTTT. Its translation: CSASAGGPDEGLSPQHF.

The CDR3 sequence is CASSSLSQANYGYTF. In DNA form, the CDR3 reads TGTGCCAGCAGCTCCTTGTCCCAGGCGAACTATGGCTACACCTTC. The rearrangement links TRBV7-3 to TRBJ1-2, with D uncertain. The CDR3 has 15 residues. V was shortened by 4 bases and J by 2 bases, with 14 bases between the two germline ends. Germline CDR1 and CDR2: SGHTA and FQGTGA.

This clonotype was recorded a few times. This chain joins TRBV10-3 and TRBJ2-5; tentative D call: TRBD1 (6 bases). The CDR3 contains 13 residues. V was pared by 5 bases and J by 5 bases, with 12 bases between. CDR1 ENHRY and CDR2 SYGVKD come from the germline V gene. The CDR3 sequence: CAISSGVSETQYF. The CDR3 DNA is TGTGCCATCAGTTCAGGGGTGTCGGAGACCCAGTACTTC.

This chain connects TRBV10-3 to TRBJ2-3; TRBD2 matches 9 bases. Germline V CDR1 and CDR2: ENHRY, SYGVKD. This CDR3 is 17 amino acids long. Losses at the gene ends were 2 bases for V and 4 bases for J; bases not matched to a gene: 10. The CDR3, as DNA: TGTGCCATCAGTGAGGCGTTCGGAGGCGGGAGGGCAGATACGCAGTATTTT. Protein: CAISEAFGGGRADTQYF.

The gene calls are TRBV7-9 and TRBJ2-1, with TRBD1 as a possible D gene (6 bases). The CDR3 covers 16 residues. Per the germline V gene, CDR1 is SEHNR and CDR2 is FQNEAQ (reference sequence). Trimming removed 5 bases from V and 2 bases from J, with 16 bases in between. The CDR3 DNA reads as TGTGCCAGCAGCCCAGGGGAGCACCGACCCTACAATGAGCAGTTCTTC. It specifies CASSPGEHRPYNEQFF.

This clonotype has a single count. V and J are TRBV12-3 or TRBV12-4 and TRBJ1-3; no clear D. This CDR3 spans 13 amino acids. Trimming pared 6 bases from V and 4 bases from J, leaving 10 bases between. The CDR3 loop is CASSTDRGNTIYF. DNA for the CDR3: TGTGCCAGCAGCACAGATAGAGGAAACACCATATATTTT.

This clonotype was recorded only once. The chain employs TRBV12-3 or TRBV12-4 and TRBJ1-2, with TRBD1 matching 9 bases. The CDR3 contains 15 residues. After removal of 7 bases from V and 1 base from J, the junction contained 7 bases not matched to a gene. CDR3 protein: CASTRTGENNYGYTF. As DNA, the CDR3 is TGTGCCAGCACCAGGACAGGGGAAAATAACTATGGCTACACCTTC.

The sample holds a few counts of this clonotype. The rearrangement uses TRBV12-3 or TRBV12-4 and TRBJ2-7; 11 nucleotides agree with TRBD2. J lost 7 bases, V lost 5 bases, and 7 bases had no gene match. This CDR3 spans 14 amino acids. The DNA for the CDR3 is TGTGCCAGCAGTCCTAGCGGGAGGCTAGGTGAGCAGTACTTC. Its protein is CASSPSGRLGEQYF.

The chain has TRBV4-1 and TRBJ1-1, with D possibly being TRBD1 (5 bases). Germline CDR1 and CDR2: MGHRA and YSYEKL. Trimming left V 5 bases short and J 3 bases short, with 19 bases between. CDR3 size: 16 residues. DNA of the CDR3: TGCGCCAGCAGCGGCCGGAACGGGAAAGGGGACACTGAAGCTTTCTTT. Translating gives CASSGRNGKGDTEAFF.

J is TRBJ2-6 and V is TRBV15; D might be TRBD1 (5 bases). The V end lost 4 bases, the J end lost 0 bases, and 19 bases lay between the germline ends. CDR1 and CDR2 from the germline V gene are LNHNV and YYDKDF (reference sequence). The CDR3 covers 19 residues. The CDR3 bases are TGTGCCACCAGCACTCCGTCGACAGCTGAGGACTCTGGGGCCAACGTCCTGACTTTC. This sequence encodes CATSTPSTAEDSGANVLTF.

J is TRBJ2-1 and V is TRBV12-3 or TRBV12-4; 8 positions agree with TRBD2. This CDR3 has 15 amino acids. Trimming removed 3 bases from V and 8 bases from J; junction bases left unmatched: 9. The CDR3 loop reads CASSLAHGTRDEQFF. Here the CDR3 DNA reads TGTGCCAGCAGTTTGGCTCACGGGACTAGGGATGAGCAGTTCTTC.

J is TRBJ2-7 and V is TRBV7-8; D is undetermined. Between the trimmed V and J ends, which lost 2 bases and 3 bases, there was a span of 14 bases. Germline CDR1 SGHVS, CDR2 FQNEAQ. This CDR3 has 15 amino acids. CDR3 loop: CASSLTVLRFYEQYF. The DNA of the CDR3 is TGTGCCAGCAGCTTAACGGTTTTGCGGTTCTACGAGCAGTACTTC.

The V gene is TRBV12-3 or TRBV12-4, the J gene TRBJ2-1, with 12 bases identical to TRBD2. The CDR3 totals 14 residues. J was trimmed by 6 bases and V by 6 bases; bases with no gene match: 3. CDR3 DNA: TGTGCCAGCAGGCCTAGCGGGGGGGCCAATGAGCAGTTCTTC. It specifies CASRPSGGANEQFF.

This chain connects TRBV7-2 to TRBJ2-5, with 9 bases identical to TRBD2. The tail of the sequence fits TRBJ2-7 better, so the J call may be wrong. This CDR3 comprises 14 residues. The V gene's germline CDR1 is SGHTA and CDR2 FQGNSA. The CDR3 loop is CASSLRGGHYEQYF. CDR3 coding DNA: TGTGCCAGCAGCTTGCGGGGGGGCCACTACGAGCAGTACTTC.

The chain employs TRBV12-5 and TRBJ1-1; possible D gene TRBD1, 6 bases. Germline V gene data show CDR1 as LGHNT and CDR2 as FRNRAP. The CDR3 runs to 18 residues. The V and J ends lost 2 bases and 1 base respectively, with 20 bases between them. CDR3 in amino acids: CASGLPAKEAGENTEAFF. In DNA form, the CDR3 reads TGTGCTAGTGGTTTGCCGGCAAAAGAGGCAGGGGAGAACACTGAAGCTTTCTTT.

This chain links TRBV12-3 or TRBV12-4 with TRBJ1-5; perhaps TRBD1 as D (6 bases). V gave up 8 bases and J gave up 1 base, with 12 bases separating them. The CDR3 has 14 amino acids. The CDR3 sequence is CASLPGGSNQPQHF. The CDR3 coding sequence is TGTGCCAGCCTACCGGGGGGCAGCAATCAGCCCCAGCATTTT.

V usage is TRBV29-1 and J usage is TRBJ2-7, with D tentatively TRBD1 or TRBD2 (6 bases each). V lost 8 bases, J lost 4 bases, and 12 bases lay in between. The CDR3 runs 11 residues. Germline values: CDR1 SQVTM, CDR2 ANQGSEA. This CDR3 reads CSPRRGYEQYF. In DNA form, the CDR3 reads TGCAGCCCAAGGAGGGGGTACGAGCAGTACTTC.

This chain links TRBV7-2 with TRBJ2-5, with 13 bases aligning to TRBD2. The CDR3 extends over 15 amino acids. V was pared by 5 bases and J by 4 bases, with 4 bases of the junction left unmatched. Germline values: CDR1 SGHTA, CDR2 FQGNSA. The CDR3: CASSDRTSGRETQYF. CDR3 DNA sequence: TGTGCCAGCAGCGATCGGACTAGCGGGAGAGAGACCCAGTACTTC.

This rearrangement joins TRBV12-3 or TRBV12-4 to TRBJ2-5, with no clear D. Trimming left V 2 bases short and J 5 bases short, with 9 bases between. The CDR3 is 13 amino acids. CDR3 loop: CASSLSGTETQYF. The CDR3 region has the DNA TGTGCCAGCAGTTTATCAGGAACCGAGACCCAGTACTTC.